This entry lists 7 T cell receptor beta chains sequenced from one sample in a study of shared clonotypes between healthy human individuals. Measured with immunoSEQ multiplex PCR; TCRdb has only the in-frame clones, and not every one. The sample gives a few hundred thousand clones, over 75% of which show up once; roughly 15% is in the top ten. Sequenced sample: memory CD8+ T cells sorted from blood. This sample's subset: CD45RO+ cells pooled with CCR7-negative TemRA cells. These receptors all come from a man between 18 and 29 years old in good health.

The V gene is TRBV7-9, the J gene TRBJ2-7, with 7 bases identical to TRBD2. Losses at the gene ends were 2 bases for V and 5 bases for J; bases not matched to a gene: 9. CDR1 is SEHNR, CDR2 FQNEAQ, per germline (reference sequence). The CDR3 runs 15 residues. DNA for the CDR3: TGTGCCAGCAGCTTAATGTTAGCGGGTACCGACGAGCAGTACTTC. It translates to CASSLMLAGTDEQYF.

The rearrangement joins TRBV7-2 to TRBJ2-1; weak D call: TRBD2 (5 bases). The CDR3 contains 13 residues. V lost 10 bases and J lost 6, with 16 bases in between. Per the germline V gene, CDR1 is SGHTA and CDR2 is FQGNSA. The chain's CDR3 is CANDYPSINEQFF. The CDR3 DNA is TGTGCCAACGACTATCCCTCAATCAATGAGCAGTTCTTC.

The chain joins TRBV12-5 to TRBJ2-7, with TRBD1 matching over 7 bases. Germline assignment: CDR1 LGHNT and CDR2 FRNRAP. The CDR3 has 14 residues. V shed 7 bases and J 6 bases; nucleotides not matched to a gene: 12. The CDR3 nucleotides are TGTGCTAGTGCCATACCCGCCGGACAGGTCGAGCAGTACTTC. Protein sequence: CASAIPAGQVEQYF.

This clone was recorded only once. The DNA of the CDR3 is TGTGCCAGCAGTTTATTGGACGGGTACACTGAAGCTTTCTTT. Translated: CASSLLDGYTEAFF. The chain couples TRBV27 to TRBJ1-1; D not certain. The CDR3 length is 14 residues. Germline V gene data show CDR1 as MNHEY and CDR2 as SMNVEV (reference sequence). Trimming pared 1 base from V and 3 bases from J, leaving 9 bases between.

J is TRBJ2-1 and V is TRBV10-3, with TRBD1 as a possible D gene (6 bases). Per the germline V gene, CDR1 is ENHRY and CDR2 is SYGVKD. V was clipped by 10 bases and J by 9 bases, with 19 bases between them. The CDR3 is made up of 13 amino acids. This chain's CDR3 is CATASQGMIEQFF. The CDR3 nucleotides are TGTGCCACCGCGTCACAGGGAATGATTGAGCAGTTCTTC.

The chain links TRBV27 to TRBJ1-1; D is undetermined. Between the trimmed V and J ends, which lost 3 bases and 2 bases, there was a span of 7 bases. The CDR3 is 13 residues long. In germline, CDR1 is MNHEY, CDR2 SMNVEV (reference sequence). This CDR3 reads CASSLEGNTEAFF. CDR3 nucleotides: TGTGCCAGCAGTTTGGAGGGTAACACTGAAGCTTTCTTT.

The rearrangement uses TRBV4-1 and TRBJ2-3, with 10 bases fitting TRBD2. Germline CDR1 reads MGHRA; CDR2 reads YSYEKL. J was trimmed by 4 bases and V by 0 bases; bases with no gene match: 7. This CDR3 is built from 17 residues. CDR3 coding DNA: TGCGCCAGCAGCCAAGATTTGGCTAGCGGGAGAGCAGATACGCAGTATTTT. Its translation: CASSQDLASGRADTQYF.